This TCR beta chain was documented in a study of identical twins. On this clonotype itself: The target antigen is unknown.

TCRdb independently ran MiXCR on the 5' RACE reads; one entry per CDR3 protein. The table records about 470,000 distinct CDR3 sequences, 20% to 25% of them present only once. This CDR3 comprises 14 residues. CDR1 is DFQATT, CDR2 SNEGSKA, per germline (reference sequence). Trimming cost V 6 bases and J 8 bases; bases outside gene matches: 12. Overall study findings and caveats: Excess low generation probability was seen in twin-shared out-of-frame alpha sequences. While abundant cord blood beta clonotypes carried fewer insertions, memory repertoires showed no such pattern. Beta out-of-frame twin sharing showed a weaker excess.

These same data were also listed under a study on T cells expressing NK-cell markers. That work contributes: Seropositivity for HCMV was found in seven of the eight sequenced donors, with one seronegative.

This chain uses TRBV20-1 with TRBJ2-4; TRBD2 agrees at 8 bases. This clonotype originated in a woman between 18 and 30 years old in good health. What was sequenced was CD4+ T cells sorted from blood. CDR3 amino acids: CSALVSGSGDIQYF. For the CDR3, the DNA is TGCAGTGCCCTTGTGAGCGGGAGTGGTGACATTCAGTACTTC.